The 29 T cell receptor beta chains given below trace back to one sample, sequenced in a study of blood T cell repertoires in COVID-19 (dated by TCRdb to the early 2020s). The method was the immunoSEQ multiplex PCR assay. Entries here come from immuneACCESS through TCRdb and include only in-frame sequences with V and J called. Some clones fail to appear in such tables; in the studies checked, an unresolved V gene covers under half of the shortfall, and the cause of the remainder is unknown. The sample table shows roughly 400,000 clones, and around 87% are seen once. 2.3% of the sample is taken by the ten largest. Sequenced input: peripheral blood. These receptor sequences come from a woman in her fifties or sixties with COVID-19, enrolled during active disease.

The chain uses TRBV27 and TRBJ2-5, with 8 bases matching TRBD2. This CDR3 is built from 16 residues. Trimming removed 1 base from V and 2 bases from J; junction bases left unmatched: 6. In germline, CDR1 is MNHEY, CDR2 SMNVEV (reference sequence). CDR3 DNA sequence: TGTGCCAGCAGTTTATTGGGGGTAGCGGGGCAAGAGACCCAGTACTTC. Translating it yields CASSLLGVAGQETQYF.

The genes are TRBV19 and TRBJ2-3; D possibly corresponds to TRBD2 (5 bases). Trimming shortened V by 2 bases and J by 0 bases, and 21 bases separated the two germline ends. Germline values: CDR1 LNHDA, CDR2 SQIVND (reference sequence). This CDR3 has 19 residues. The CDR3 nucleotides are TGTGCCAGTAGTATAAAGCCGACTATCGGTCGGCGCAGCACAGATACGCAGTATTTT. Its protein product is CASSIKPTIGRRSTDTQYF. The full variable domain, its missing parts supplied by reference TRBV19 and TRBJ2-3, is DGGITQSPKYLFRKEGQNVTLSCEQNLNHDAMYWYRQDPGQGLRLIYYSQIVNDFQKGDIAEGYSVSREKKESFPLTVTSAQKNPTAFYLCASSIKPTIGRRSTDTQYFGPGTRLTVL.

V is TRBV6-5 and J is TRBJ1-2; D might be TRBD1 (6 bases). Per the germline V gene, CDR1 is MNHEY and CDR2 is SVGAGI. Trimming stripped 2 bases from V and 8 bases from J, with 9 bases between. The CDR3 is made up of 12 amino acids. CDR3 in amino acids: CASSYPTGGYTF. The CDR3 DNA reads TGTGCCAGCAGTTACCCCACAGGGGGCTACACCTTC.

This chain uses TRBV28 with TRBJ2-1, with 10 positions matching TRBD2. V dropped 8 bases and J dropped 0; count of bases not matched to a gene: 10. CDR1 and CDR2 (germline): MDHEN, SYDVKM. The CDR3 loop spans 17 amino acids. Here the CDR3 DNA reads TGTGCCAGCGTCCCTAGCGGGGGACAAAGCTCCTACAATGAGCAGTTCTTC. This encodes CASVPSGGQSSYNEQFF.

The chain employs TRBV27 and TRBJ1-5; D is ambiguous. The CDR3 sequence is 16 residues long. Between the trimmed V and J ends, which lost 0 bases and 0 bases, there was a span of 9 bases. Germline-derived CDR1 and CDR2 are MNHEY and SMNVEV (reference sequence). CDR3 protein: CASSLSGSPSNQPQHF. The CDR3 bases are TGTGCCAGCAGTTTATCGGGCAGCCCTAGCAATCAGCCCCAGCATTTT.

This clone was observed a few times. The same CDR3 arises from other DNA sequences in this sample as well. This sequence joins TRBV6-5 and TRBJ2-2; D possibly corresponds to TRBD1 (5 bases). Germline loops: CDR1 MNHEY, CDR2 SVGAGI. CDR3 length: 12 amino acids. V was shortened by 6 bases and J by 5 bases, with 7 bases between the two germline ends. DNA for the CDR3: TGTGCCAGCAGGCAGGGAACCGGGGAGCTGTTTTTT. Its translation: CASRQGTGELFF.

This chain uses TRBV7-9 with TRBJ1-3, with D uncertain. The V gene's germline CDR1 is SEHNR and CDR2 FQNEAQ (reference sequence). Trimming shortened V by 7 bases and J by 0 bases, and 13 bases separated the two germline ends. CDR3 length: 15 residues. The CDR3 nucleotides read TGTGCCAGCAACCCCGGGGTGTTCTCTGGAAACACCATATATTTT. Protein product: CASNPGVFSGNTIYF.

This clone showed up just once. J is TRBJ1-1 and V is TRBV6-4; D might be TRBD1 (5 bases). Trimming shortened V by 4 bases and J by 4 bases, and 10 bases separated the two germline ends. The germline gives CDR1 MRHNA, CDR2 SNTAGT. This CDR3 region has 13 residues. This CDR3 is CASSAQGTTEAFF. Written as DNA, the CDR3 is TGTGCCAGCAGTGCCCAGGGAACCACTGAAGCTTTCTTT.

On this clone: This may come from a read error, since a much larger clone is one base off. The chain couples TRBV16 to TRBJ1-1; D possibly corresponds to TRBD1 (6 bases). Trimming removed 5 bases at V and 0 bases at J, with 10 bases between. Germline lookup yields CDR1 KGHSY and CDR2 FQNENV. The CDR3 is made up of 14 amino acids. The CDR3 loop is CASSSDSMNTEAFF. In nucleotides, the CDR3 is TGTGCCAGCAGCTCGGACAGCATGAACACTGAAGCTTTCTTT.

The chain uses TRBV27 and TRBJ1-1; 9 bases are a match to TRBD1. This CDR3 is 14 amino acids long. After removal of 8 bases from V and 5 bases from J, the junction contained 9 bases not matched to a gene. CDR1 is MNHEY, CDR2 SMNVEV, per germline (reference sequence). The chain's CDR3 is CASSAGQGWTEAFF. The CDR3 bases are TGTGCCAGCTCCGCCGGACAGGGGTGGACTGAAGCTTTCTTT.

This chain links TRBV4-1 with TRBJ2-7; 9 bases align to TRBD1. The germline CDR1 and CDR2 sequences are MGHRA and YSYEKL. CDR3 length: 13 amino acids. The junction had 6 bases not matched to a gene; V was cut back by 5 bases and J by 7 bases. For the CDR3, the DNA is TGCGCCAGCAGCGTACAGGGGGCGTATGAGCAGTACTTC. Amino acids: CASSVQGAYEQYF.

Note on this clone: One junction end does not reproduce the germline sequence, and a read error may be involved. The rearrangement links TRBV7-7 to TRBJ2-2; 8 bases align to TRBD1. This CDR3 has 19 residues. Germline values: CDR1 SSHAT, CDR2 FNYEAQ (reference sequence). The CDR3 region is CASSLALQGVIGNTGELFF. DNA of the CDR3: TGTGCTAGCAGCTTAGCCCTACAGGGGGTCATTGGGAACACCGGGGAGCTGTTTTTT.

Only one count was recorded for this clone. The chain joins TRBV7-9 to TRBJ2-3, with 7 bases identical to TRBD1. The V and J ends lost 5 bases and 2 bases, in that order; junction bases with no gene match: 10. This CDR3 spans 16 amino acids. From germline, CDR1 is SEHNR and CDR2 FQNEAQ (reference sequence). CDR3 region: CASSPRQGPDTDTQYF. DNA for the CDR3: TGTGCCAGCAGCCCCAGACAGGGTCCAGACACAGATACGCAGTATTTT.

The chain recombines TRBV6-4 with TRBJ2-1, with 11 bases that match TRBD2. After removal of 6 bases from V and 3 bases from J, the junction contained 4 bases not matched to a gene. The CDR3 length is 15 residues. The germline gives CDR1 MRHNA, CDR2 SNTAGT. The CDR3, as DNA: TGTGCCAGCAGGGCTACTAGCGGGGGCTACAATGAGCAGTTCTTC. This sequence encodes CASRATSGGYNEQFF.

The chain combines TRBV5-1 with TRBJ1-4; D is undetermined. The germline gives CDR1 SGHRS, CDR2 YFSETQ. CDR3 size: 16 residues. V dropped 0 bases and J dropped 3 bases, with 12 bases sitting between them. This CDR3 reads CASSLAGITPNEKLFF. CDR3 DNA: TGCGCCAGCAGCTTGGCGGGGATTACTCCTAATGAAAAACTGTTTTTT.

V is TRBV12-3 or TRBV12-4 and J is TRBJ1-1, with D possibly matching TRBD1 (6 bases). V was cut by 3 bases and J by 4 bases, with 9 bases left in between. The length of the CDR3 is 13 residues. DNA for the CDR3: TGTGCCAGCAGTTTTGGGGGGGCCACTGAAGCTTTCTTT. Translating it yields CASSFGGATEAFF.

This clone was counted only a few times. The CDR3 is CASSRQGANEQYF. For the CDR3, the DNA is TGTGCCAGCAGCCGACAGGGGGCTAACGAGCAGTACTTC. This chain uses TRBV3-1 (or the pseudogene TRBV3-2) with TRBJ2-7; 10 nucleotides match TRBD1. Germline CDR1 LGHDT, CDR2 YNNKEL (reference sequence). The V gene end was trimmed by 4 bases and the J gene end by 5 bases; junction bases not matched to a gene: 2. The CDR3 contains 13 residues.

This rearrangement joins TRBV9 to TRBJ1-3, with D unresolved. Trimming took off 1 base at V and 2 bases at J, with 10 bases between the two ends. The CDR3 loop spans 15 amino acids. Looked up from germline, CDR1 is SGDLS and CDR2 is YYNGEE. The CDR3 region is CASSVYERTGNTIYF. The DNA for the CDR3 is TGTGCCAGCAGCGTATACGAGAGGACTGGAAACACCATATATTTT. The full variable domain, in which reference TRBV9 and TRBJ1-3 provide the parts outside the CDR3, is DSGVTQTPKHLITATGQRVTLRCSPRSGDLSVYWYQQSLDQGLQFLIQYYNGEERAKGNILERFSAQQFPDLHSELNLSSLELGDSALYFCASSVYERTGNTIYFGEGSWLTVV.

This chain connects TRBV6-5 to TRBJ1-1; D is ambiguous. Per germline, CDR1 MNHEY and CDR2 SVGAGI. Trimming took off 5 bases at V and 0 bases at J, with 4 bases between the two ends. This CDR3 contains 12 residues. CDR3 sequence reads: CASSTVNTEAFF. Here the CDR3 DNA reads TGTGCCAGCAGTACAGTGAACACTGAAGCTTTCTTT.

Here the CDR3 DNA reads TGTGCCAGCAGCGCGGACAGGGGGCTCGTCTATGGCTACACCTTC. Translated, it gives CASSADRGLVYGYTF. The V call is TRBV2, the J call TRBJ1-2; 11 bases map to TRBD1. J gave up 4 bases and V 6 bases, and 7 bases lay outside the gene matches. Looked up from germline, CDR1 is SNHLY and CDR2 is FYNNEI. The CDR3 has 15 amino acids.

CDR3 coding DNA: TGTGCCAGCTCCCAGCGTGGGACAGCCGAGGGGTCACCCCTCCACTTT. It specifies CASSQRGTAEGSPLHF. The rearrangement joins TRBV18 to TRBJ1-6, with TRBD1 matching over 7 bases. The CDR3 contains 16 residues. After removal of 6 bases from V and 10 bases from J, the junction contained 15 bases not matched to a gene. In germline, CDR1 is KGHSH, CDR2 LQKENI.

The rearrangement links TRBV29-1 to TRBJ2-7; TRBD1 matches at 7 bases. The CDR3 sequence is 12 residues long. Germline V gives CDR1 SQVTM, CDR2 ANQGSEA. J was trimmed by 6 bases and V by 8 bases; bases with no gene match: 10. The CDR3 DNA reads TGCAGCTACCGGGACAGTGAGCGCGAGCAGTACTTC. Protein sequence: CSYRDSEREQYF.

The V call is TRBV5-5, the J call TRBJ2-1; the match to TRBD1 covers 12 bases. The V gene end was trimmed by 3 bases and the J gene end by 9 bases; junction bases not matched to a gene: 7. The CDR3 loop spans 15 amino acids. Looked up from germline, CDR1 is SGHKS and CDR2 is YYEKEE (reference sequence). The CDR3 loop is CASSSPGQGAFEQFF. In nucleotides, the CDR3 is TGTGCCAGCAGCTCACCGGGACAGGGGGCTTTTGAGCAGTTCTTC.

This clone occurred once. CDR3 amino acids: CASGLVLGAMNTEAFF. Here the CDR3 DNA reads TGTGCTAGTGGTTTGGTTCTGGGGGCTATGAACACTGAAGCTTTCTTT. The rearrangement joins TRBV12-5 to TRBJ1-1; a weak D match, TRBD1 (6 bases). The CDR3 loop spans 16 amino acids. Germline V CDR1 and CDR2: LGHNT, FRNRAP. Between the trimmed V and J ends, which lost 0 bases and 0 bases, there was a span of 11 bases.

The gene calls are TRBV6-6 and TRBJ2-3; the D gene is possibly TRBD1 (5 bases). Trimming removed 5 bases from V and 9 bases from J, with 15 bases in between. CDR3 length equals 13 residues. Germline V gives CDR1 MNHNY, CDR2 SVGAGI (reference sequence). DNA of the CDR3: TGTGCCAGCAGTAGGACAAGTGGGATAACGCAGTATTTT. Its translation: CASSRTSGITQYF.

The chain recombines TRBV7-9 with TRBJ1-3, with D unresolved. Trimming stripped 3 bases from V and 0 bases from J, with 9 bases between. CDR3 size: 15 residues. Per the germline V gene, CDR1 is SEHNR and CDR2 is FQNEAQ (reference sequence). Here the CDR3 DNA reads TGTGCCAGCAGCTTGGAGTTTATCTCTGGAAACACCATATATTTT. Translating it yields CASSLEFISGNTIYF.

Worth noting for this clone: Other DNA sequences in the sample encode the same CDR3. V and J are TRBV27 and TRBJ1-1, with 7 bases aligning to TRBD1. CDR1 MNHEY and CDR2 SMNVEV come from the germline V gene (reference sequence). The CDR3 contains 14 residues. The trim removed 6 bases at V and 0 bases at J, leaving 4 bases unmatched. Here the CDR3 DNA reads TGTGCCAGCAGCTTGGACAGGTTGAACACTGAAGCTTTCTTT. Its translation: CASSLDRLNTEAFF.

The J gene is TRBJ1-1, the V gene TRBV7-8; D remains ambiguous. V shed 4 bases and J shed 1 base, with 16 bases lying between them. The CDR3 runs to 16 residues. Germline values: CDR1 SGHVS, CDR2 FQNEAQ. CDR3 region: CASSYQVQRENTEAFF. As DNA, the CDR3 is TGTGCCAGCAGCTATCAAGTTCAGAGGGAGAACACTGAAGCTTTCTTT.

The J gene is TRBJ1-4, the V gene TRBV7-2; D may be TRBD1 (6 bases). This CDR3 is 14 amino acids long. Germline V gene data show CDR1 as SGHTA and CDR2 as FQGNSA. V lost 5 bases and J lost 8, with 15 bases in between. The CDR3 loop reads CASSPDSLYEKLFF. DNA for the CDR3: TGTGCCAGCAGCCCGGACAGTCTTTACGAAAAACTGTTTTTT.